This is a list of T cell receptor beta chains from one sample in a study of blood T cells in healthy people across ages. TCRdb re-derived calls from the 5' RACE reads in MiXCR, one entry per CDR3 protein. The table includes more than 1.4 million distinct CDR3 sequences, roughly 40% detected once. Material for sequencing was blood. The origin of the receptors is a woman aged 18-30 years in good health. CDR3s include the opening cysteine and the closing phenylalanine or tryptophan. Each record gives: D gene, V gene, clone size, J gene, CDR3 protein, CDR3 DNA. A D gene is named only where the DNA matches it firmly. Clone size is not always given. Where it is, it says once, few, many or a class for expanded clones.

D gene: -
V gene: TRBV20-1
clone size: few
J gene: TRBJ1-2
CDR3 protein: CSAREANYGYTF
CDR3 DNA: TGCAGTGCTAGAGAAGCTAACTATGGCTACACCTTC

D gene: TRBD1
V gene: TRBV4-1
clone size: -
J gene: TRBJ2-4
CDR3 protein: CASRQDRVVKNIQYF
CDR3 DNA: TGCGCCAGCAGACAGGACAGGGTAGTCAAAAACATTCAGTACTTC

D gene: -
V gene: TRBV20-1
clone size: few
J gene: TRBJ2-5
CDR3 protein: CSAGKLGQETQYF
CDR3 DNA: TGCAGTGCTGGAAAACTAGGGCAAGAGACCCAGTACTTC

D gene: -
V gene: TRBV29-1
clone size: -
J gene: TRBJ2-7
CDR3 protein: CSYLGQTYEQYF
CDR3 DNA: TGCAGTTACCTCGGACAGACCTACGAGCAGTACTTC

D gene: -
V gene: TRBV10-2
clone size: -
J gene: TRBJ1-1
CDR3 protein: CASCPQGNTEAFF
CDR3 DNA: TGCGCCAGCTGCCCCCAGGGAAACACTGAAGCTTTCTTT

D gene: TRBD1
V gene: TRBV20-1
clone size: few
J gene: TRBJ2-7
CDR3 protein: CSASQGAPYEQYF
CDR3 DNA: TGCAGTGCTAGTCAGGGGGCCCCCTACGAGCAGTACTTC

D gene: TRBD1
V gene: TRBV20-1
clone size: once
J gene: TRBJ2-5
CDR3 protein: CSARVVLLGSGQGQETRFF
CDR3 DNA: TGCAGTGCTAGAGTGGTTTTGTTGGGTTCGGGACAGGGCCAAGAGACCCGGTTCTTC

D gene: -
V gene: TRBV29-1
clone size: -
J gene: TRBJ2-7
CDR3 protein: CSVASSSSYNEQYF
CDR3 DNA: TGCAGCGTTGCTTCTAGCAGCTCCTACAATGAGCAGTACTTC

D gene: TRBD2
V gene: TRBV9
clone size: few
J gene: TRBJ2-1
CDR3 protein: CASSALRPGLEGVGEQFF
CDR3 DNA: TGTGCCAGCAGCGCCTTACGCCCGGGACTAGAAGGAGTCGGTGAGCAGTTCTTC

D gene: TRBD2
V gene: TRBV10-1
clone size: few
J gene: TRBJ2-5
CDR3 protein: CASKELAGVETQYF
CDR3 DNA: TGCGCCAGCAAGGAACTAGCGGGAGTAGAGACCCAGTACTTC

D gene: TRBD2
V gene: TRBV11-2
clone size: -
J gene: TRBJ2-3
CDR3 protein: CASSSSFTSGGATDTQYF
CDR3 DNA: TGTGCCAGCAGCTCGTCGTTCACTAGCGGGGGGGCCACAGATACGCAGTATTTT

D gene: -
V gene: TRBV7-9
clone size: -
J gene: TRBJ2-1
CDR3 protein: CASSFSATGPYNEQFF
CDR3 DNA: TGTGCCAGCAGCTTTAGCGCAACGGGACCCTACAATGAGCAGTTCTTC

D gene: -
V gene: TRBV12-3/TRBV12-4
clone size: -
J gene: TRBJ1-3
CDR3 protein: CASRGEGNTIYF
CDR3 DNA: TGTGCCAGCAGGGGGGAGGGAAACACCATATATTTT

D gene: TRBD2
V gene: TRBV2
clone size: -
J gene: TRBJ2-7
CDR3 protein: CASSTRGRLAGVPVYEQYF
CDR3 DNA: TGTGCCAGCAGTACCCGGGGGAGACTAGCGGGAGTCCCTGTGTACGAGCAGTACTTC

D gene: TRBD2
V gene: TRBV29-1
clone size: -
J gene: TRBJ2-3
CDR3 protein: CSALLAGGGFAQYF
CDR3 DNA: TGCAGCGCTCTCCTAGCGGGGGGCGGTTTTGCGCAGTATTTT

D gene: -
V gene: TRBV7-9
clone size: many
J gene: TRBJ2-7
CDR3 protein: CASSLALGAIYEQYF
CDR3 DNA: TGTGCCAGCAGCTTAGCACTGGGTGCAATTTACGAGCAGTACTTC